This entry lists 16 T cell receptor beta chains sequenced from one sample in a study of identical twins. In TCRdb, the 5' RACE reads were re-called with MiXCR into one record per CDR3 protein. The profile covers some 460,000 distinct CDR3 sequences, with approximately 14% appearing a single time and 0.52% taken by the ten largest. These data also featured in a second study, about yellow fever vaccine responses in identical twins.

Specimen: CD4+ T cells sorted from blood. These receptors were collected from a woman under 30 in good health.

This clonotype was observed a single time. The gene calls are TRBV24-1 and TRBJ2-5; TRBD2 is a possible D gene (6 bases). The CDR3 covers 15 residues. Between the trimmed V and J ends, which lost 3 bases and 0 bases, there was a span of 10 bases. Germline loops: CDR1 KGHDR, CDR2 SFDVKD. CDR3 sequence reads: CATSDGGWDQETQYF. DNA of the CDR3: TGTGCCACCAGTGATGGGGGGTGGGACCAAGAGACCCAGTACTTC.

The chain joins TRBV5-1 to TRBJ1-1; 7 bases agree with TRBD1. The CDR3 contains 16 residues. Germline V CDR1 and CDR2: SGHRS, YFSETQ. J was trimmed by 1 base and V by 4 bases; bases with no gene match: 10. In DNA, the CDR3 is TGCGCCAGCAGCGCAAGGCATTCAGGGGGGAACACTGAAGCTTTCTTT. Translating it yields CASSARHSGGNTEAFF.

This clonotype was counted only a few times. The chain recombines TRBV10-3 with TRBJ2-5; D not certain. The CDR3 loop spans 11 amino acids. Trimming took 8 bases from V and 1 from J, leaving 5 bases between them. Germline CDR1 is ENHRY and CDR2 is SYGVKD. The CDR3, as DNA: TGTGCCATCGCGGCCCAAGAGACCCAGTACTTC. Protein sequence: CAIAAQETQYF.

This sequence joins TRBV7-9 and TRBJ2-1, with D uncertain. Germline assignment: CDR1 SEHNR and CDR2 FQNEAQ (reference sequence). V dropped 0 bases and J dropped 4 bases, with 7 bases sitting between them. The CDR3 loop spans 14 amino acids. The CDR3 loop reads CASSLATEYNEQFF. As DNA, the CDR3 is TGTGCCAGCAGCTTAGCGACTGAGTACAATGAGCAGTTCTTC.

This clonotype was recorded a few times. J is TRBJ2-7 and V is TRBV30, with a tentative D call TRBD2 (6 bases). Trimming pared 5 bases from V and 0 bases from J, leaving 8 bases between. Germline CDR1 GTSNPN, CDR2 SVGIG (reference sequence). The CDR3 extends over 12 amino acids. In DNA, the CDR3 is TGTGCCTGGGCCGGGGGCTCCTACGAGCAGTACTTC. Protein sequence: CAWAGGSYEQYF.

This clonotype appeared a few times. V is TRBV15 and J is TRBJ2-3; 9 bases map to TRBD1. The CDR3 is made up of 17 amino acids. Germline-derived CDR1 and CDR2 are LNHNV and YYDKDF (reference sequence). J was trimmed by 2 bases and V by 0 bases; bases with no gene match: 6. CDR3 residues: CATSRDRDRANTDTQYF. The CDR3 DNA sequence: TGTGCCACCAGCAGAGACCGGGACAGGGCCAACACAGATACGCAGTATTTT.

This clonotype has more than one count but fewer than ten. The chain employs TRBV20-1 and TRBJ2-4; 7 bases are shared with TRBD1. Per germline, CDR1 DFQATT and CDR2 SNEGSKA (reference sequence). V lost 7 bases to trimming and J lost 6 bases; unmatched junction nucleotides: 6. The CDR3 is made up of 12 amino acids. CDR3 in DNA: TGCAGTGTTTGGGACAGTCTAAACATTCAGTACTTC. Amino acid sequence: CSVWDSLNIQYF.

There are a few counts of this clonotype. Here the CDR3 DNA reads TGTGCCAGCAGCTTAGCGTCAGGGGACTACGAGCAGTACTTC. Its translation: CASSLASGDYEQYF. The chain joins TRBV7-2 to TRBJ2-7; D is possibly TRBD1 (6 bases). Germline loops: CDR1 SGHTA, CDR2 FQGNSA. This CDR3 is built from 14 residues. Between the trimmed V and J ends, which lost 0 bases and 3 bases, there was a span of 9 bases. Full variable domain (remainder filled in from reference TRBV7-2 and TRBJ2-7): GAGVSQSPSNKVTEKGKDVELRCDPISGHTALYWYRQSLGQGLEFLIYFQGNSAPDKSGLPSDRFSAERTGGSVSTLTIQRTQQEDSAVYLCASSLASGDYEQYFGPGTRLTVT.

The CDR3 is CSARVLGWDEQYF. As DNA, the CDR3 is TGCAGTGCTAGAGTGCTAGGGTGGGACGAGCAGTACTTC. The J gene is TRBJ2-7, the V gene TRBV20-1; no reliable D call. Germline CDR1 DFQATT, CDR2 SNEGSKA (reference sequence). The CDR3 consists of 13 residues. V was cut by 1 base and J by 5 bases, with 12 bases left in between.

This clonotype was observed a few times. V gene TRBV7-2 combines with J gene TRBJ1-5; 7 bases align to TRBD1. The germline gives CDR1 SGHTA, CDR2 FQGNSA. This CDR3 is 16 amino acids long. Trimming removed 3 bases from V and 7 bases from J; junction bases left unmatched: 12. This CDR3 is CASSFTPGQPYQPQHF. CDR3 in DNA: TGTGCCAGCAGCTTCACTCCGGGACAGCCGTACCAGCCCCAGCATTTT.

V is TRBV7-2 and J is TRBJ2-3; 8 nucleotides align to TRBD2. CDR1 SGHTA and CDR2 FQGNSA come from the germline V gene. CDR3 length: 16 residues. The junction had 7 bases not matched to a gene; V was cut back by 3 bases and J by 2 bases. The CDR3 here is CASSFTIAGNTDTQYF. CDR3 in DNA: TGTGCCAGCAGCTTTACAATAGCGGGAAACACAGATACGCAGTATTTT.

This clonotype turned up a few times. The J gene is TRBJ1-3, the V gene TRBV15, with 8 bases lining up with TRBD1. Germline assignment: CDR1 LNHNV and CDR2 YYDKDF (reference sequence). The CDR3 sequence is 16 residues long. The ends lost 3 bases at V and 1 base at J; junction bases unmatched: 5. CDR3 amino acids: CATSSRRTGSGNTIYF. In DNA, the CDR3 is TGTGCCACCAGCAGCAGGAGGACAGGGTCTGGAAACACCATATATTTT.

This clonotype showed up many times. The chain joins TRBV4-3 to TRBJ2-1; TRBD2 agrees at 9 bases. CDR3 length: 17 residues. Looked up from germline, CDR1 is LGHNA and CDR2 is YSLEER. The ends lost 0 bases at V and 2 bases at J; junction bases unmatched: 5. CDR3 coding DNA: TGCGCCAGCAGCCAAGATGCGGGAGGGCCCCCCTACAATGAGCAGTTCTTC. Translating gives CASSQDAGGPPYNEQFF.

CDR3 sequence reads: CATSYGQGLTSVLFF. For the CDR3, the DNA is TGTGCCACCAGTTATGGACAGGGGCTGACTAGCGTGCTGTTTTTT. The V and J genes are TRBV24-1 and TRBJ2-2; possible D gene TRBD1, 9 bases. Trimming removed 6 bases from V and 13 bases from J, with 23 bases in between. This CDR3 has 15 amino acids. From germline, CDR1 is KGHDR and CDR2 SFDVKD.

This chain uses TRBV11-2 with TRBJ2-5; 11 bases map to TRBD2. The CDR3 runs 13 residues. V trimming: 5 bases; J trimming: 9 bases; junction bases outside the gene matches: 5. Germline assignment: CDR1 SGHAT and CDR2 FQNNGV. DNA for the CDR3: TGTGCCAGCAGCCCGACTAGCGGGACACCCCAGTACTTC. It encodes CASSPTSGTPQYF.

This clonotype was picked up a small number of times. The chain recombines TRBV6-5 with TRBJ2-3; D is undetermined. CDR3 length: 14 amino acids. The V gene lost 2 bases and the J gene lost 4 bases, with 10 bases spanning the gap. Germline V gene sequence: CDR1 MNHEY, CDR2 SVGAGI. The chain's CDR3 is CASSYGKNADTQYF. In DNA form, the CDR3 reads TGTGCCAGCAGTTACGGGAAGAACGCAGATACGCAGTATTTT.